The entry below gives a single TCR beta chain sequence along with its context. This sample stems from a study of cytomegalovirus exposure and HLA in healthy donors. Overall study: The same platform was used for the 110 or so validation repertoires and the 600 to 850 first-cohort repertoires, a later analysis reported.

This table comes from immunoSEQ multiplex PCR, and its TCRdb copy is limited to in-frame clones, with some not included. The sample lists some 150,000 clones, about 90% occurring once. The germline CDR1 and CDR2 sequences are LNHDA and SQIVND (reference sequence). The CDR3 covers 15 residues. Trimming took off 5 bases at V and 5 bases at J, with 18 bases between the two ends. The gene calls are TRBV19 and TRBJ1-2, with D maybe TRBD1 (6 bases). The receptor's source is a woman under 30 in good health and CMV-seropositive. Sequencing input: PBMCs. CDR3 sequence reads: CASSPTPRDKYGYTF. In DNA form, the CDR3 reads TGTGCCAGTAGTCCTACCCCACGGGACAAGTATGGCTACACCTTC.